A selection of T cell receptor beta chains follows, all from one sample in a study of cytomegalovirus exposure and HLA in healthy donors. The data were produced by immunoSEQ multiplex PCR, yet TCRdb's version contains in-frame clones alone and is incomplete. This sample yields roughly 150,000 clones, of which roughly 87% are seen a single time; approximately 6.1% belongs to the top ten. Sequenced input: PBMCs. The receptors originated from a man aged 30-40 years in good health and CMV-seropositive. Both conserved end residues are part of each CDR3. A D gene is named only where the DNA matches it firmly. For some rows the clone size is stated as once, few or many, or as a class when expanded; others skip it.

TGTGCCAGCAGTCGCCTGGGGACTAGCGGTTACGAGCAGTACTTC,CASSRLGTSGYEQYF,TRBV6-1,TRBJ2-7,TRBD2,once
TGCAGCGTTCCGGCTCAGGGGGGATTAAACTATGGCTACACCTTC,CSVPAQGGLNYGYTF,TRBV29-1,TRBJ1-2,TRBD1,few
TGCGCCAGCAGCTGGGGCCTTGGCCAGGGACAGGAGACCCAGTACTTC,CASSWGLGQGQETQYF,TRBV5-1,TRBJ2-5,TRBD1,.
TGTGCCAGTGGGGGCCCCAGCGGGGGCGGGGAGCTGTTTTTT,CASGGPSGGGELFF,TRBV9,TRBJ2-2,TRBD2,.
TGTGCCAGCAGCTGGAGGGACAGCTACGAGCAGTACTTC,CASSWRDSYEQYF,TRBV5-4,TRBJ2-7,.,.
TGTGCCAGCAGGGCCCCGTCGGGGGGCGCAGCTTTCTTT,CASRAPSGGAAFF,TRBV6-4,TRBJ1-1,.,.
TGTGCCAGCAGTTACATAGCGGGGGAGTCCTACGAGCAGTACTTC,CASSYIAGESYEQYF,TRBV6-6,TRBJ2-7,TRBD2,.
TGTGCCAGCAGTTCAGACTCCTACGAGCAGTACTTC,CASSSDSYEQYF,TRBV27,TRBJ2-7,.,.
TGTGCCAGCAGCCAAGGACTACCCAATATTAACACCGGGGAGCTGTTTTTT,CASSQGLPNINTGELFF,TRBV14,TRBJ2-2,.,.
TGTGCCAGCAGTTTGGGGGGGGCCTCTGGAAACACCATATATTTT,CASSLGGASGNTIYF,TRBV28,TRBJ1-3,.,.
TGTGCTAGTGGTGTAGGACTAGCGGGGGGGATCGGGGAGCTGTTTTTT,CASGVGLAGGIGELFF,TRBV12-5,TRBJ2-2,TRBD2,.
TGTGCCAGCAGTCCCTATCCGGGACAGGGCTCCTACGAGCAGTACTTC,CASSPYPGQGSYEQYF,TRBV28,TRBJ2-7,TRBD1,.
TGTGCCAGCAGCGTATTCGACAGTACTAGCACAGATACGCAGTATTTT,CASSVFDSTSTDTQYF,TRBV9,TRBJ2-3,.,.
TGTGCCAGCAGCCCTCCTCGTAGCTCCACCTACAATGAGCAGTTCTTC,CASSPPRSSTYNEQFF,TRBV12-1,TRBJ2-1,.,.
TGTGCCAGCAGCAGCACCCCCCCCTACGAGCAGTACTTC,CASSSTPPYEQYF,TRBV5-6,TRBJ2-7,.,.
TGCAGCGTTGCTGTCCGGGGGACAGGTCTCCCTGGGGCCAACGTCCTGACTTTC,CSVAVRGTGLPGANVLTF,TRBV29-1,TRBJ2-6,TRBD1,.
TGTGCCAGCAGCGTAGTGTCTTCCTACAATGAGCAGTTCTTC,CASSVVSSYNEQFF,TRBV9,TRBJ2-1,.,.
TGTGCCAGCACCATCCTGACTAGCGGGCCTGCGACCCAGTACTTC,CASTILTSGPATQYF,TRBV2,TRBJ2-5,TRBD2,.
TGTGCCAGCAGCCTTACCATTCCCCCAGCGGGAGGGCCAGGGGATACGCAGTATTTT,CASSLTIPPAGGPGDTQYF,TRBV11-2,TRBJ2-3,TRBD2,once
TGTGCCAGCAGCGCGCAGGGTTTGGATGGCTACACCTTC,CASSAQGLDGYTF,TRBV5-4,TRBJ1-2,.,few
TGTGCCAGCAGTTACTTGGCTAGCGGATCTTACAATGAGCAGTTCTTC,CASSYLASGSYNEQFF,TRBV6-5,TRBJ2-1,TRBD2,.
TGTGCCAGCAGCTACGGACAGACGGGTGGCTACACCTTC,CASSYGQTGGYTF,TRBV7-9,TRBJ1-2,.,.
TGTGCCAGCGCCATAATGGGGCGGAACAATGAGCAGTTCTTC,CASAIMGRNNEQFF,TRBV19,TRBJ2-1,.,.
TGTGCCAGCAGTCCAGGATCAGGGCCCCAGCATTTT,CASSPGSGPQHF,TRBV27,TRBJ1-5,.,.
TGTGCCAGCTCACCAGGGAGGGTGGAGCCCCAGCATTTT,CASSPGRVEPQHF,TRBV18,TRBJ1-5,.,.
TGTGCCAGCACTATAAGGACTAGCGGGGGTATCTCCTACAATGAGCAGTTCTTC,CASTIRTSGGISYNEQFF,TRBV27,TRBJ2-1,TRBD2,.
TGCGCCAGCAGCTTGGTAGCGGGAGGGCCGGATACGCAGTATTTT,CASSLVAGGPDTQYF,TRBV5-1,TRBJ2-3,TRBD2,few
TGTGCCACCAGCAGAGAAGGGGGCGAGCAGTTCTTC,CATSREGGEQFF,TRBV15,TRBJ2-1,TRBD1,.
TGTGCCAGCAGTTTAGGGGGAGGGCCGGGGAATGAGCAGTTCTTC,CASSLGGGPGNEQFF,TRBV27,TRBJ2-1,TRBD2,few
TGCGCCAGCAGTCAATTTGGGCCACTAGTCCCCAGTACAGATACGCAGTATTTT,CASSQFGPLVPSTDTQYF,TRBV23-1,TRBJ2-3,.,.
TGCGCCAGCAGCGGGGGGGCCGGGACTGGAAACACCATATATTTT,CASSGGAGTGNTIYF,TRBV5-1,TRBJ1-3,.,.
TGTGCCAGCAGTCCCGGGACTTCCAATGAGCAGTTCTTC,CASSPGTSNEQFF,TRBV7-9,TRBJ2-1,.,.
TGCGCCAGCAGCATAGACAGTAGCACAGATACGCAGTATTTT,CASSIDSSTDTQYF,TRBV5-1,TRBJ2-3,.,once
TGTGCCAGTAGTTTCGGGACAGGCAGCTATGGCTACACCTTC,CASSFGTGSYGYTF,TRBV19,TRBJ1-2,TRBD1,.
TGTGCCAGCAGTGACGCAGAGCAGGCATACGAGCAGTACTTC,CASSDAEQAYEQYF,TRBV2,TRBJ2-7,.,.
TGTGCCAGCAGTGAGGGTCTCATAGGAGACGTCGACACCGGGGAGCTGTTTTTT,CASSEGLIGDVDTGELFF,TRBV21-1,TRBJ2-2,.,.
TGCAGCGTTATGGACAGAGGGTTAAACTATGGCTACACCTTC,CSVMDRGLNYGYTF,TRBV29-1,TRBJ1-2,.,.
TGTGCCAGCGGGGTCGGCGGGGTGGTGGCGACCCAGTACTTC,CASGVGGVVATQYF,TRBV6-1,TRBJ2-5,.,.
TGTGCCAGCAGCCCCGGGGGACTAGCGGGGGGGTTCAATGAGCAGTTCTTC,CASSPGGLAGGFNEQFF,TRBV11-3,TRBJ2-1,TRBD2,.
TGTGCCAGCAGTGACTCGGGGCTAAATGAGCAGTTCTTC,CASSDSGLNEQFF,TRBV6-4,TRBJ2-1,.,.
TGTGCCAGTTCCCGGGACAGGCATACACCCGGGGACACTGAAGCTTTCTTT,CASSRDRHTPGDTEAFF,TRBV19,TRBJ1-1,TRBD1,.
TGTGCCAGCAGTATAGACTATACCTCCTACAATGAGCAGTTCTTC,CASSIDYTSYNEQFF,TRBV6-1,TRBJ2-1,.,.
TGTGCCAGCAGGCCTCGGGACAGGGGATTAACCGGGGAGCTGTTTTTT,CASRPRDRGLTGELFF,TRBV7-8,TRBJ2-2,TRBD1,.
TGTGCCAGCAGCTTCCCCAGCGGGGGGTATGAGACCCAGTACTTC,CASSFPSGGYETQYF,TRBV7-9,TRBJ2-5,TRBD2,.
TGTGCCAGCAGCACAGGGTTCGGTGAGCAGTTCTTC,CASSTGFGEQFF,TRBV6-5,TRBJ2-1,.,.
TGTGCCAGCAGCCAGGAACCGGGGTGGGGGCCCAAAAACATTCAGTACTTC,CASSQEPGWGPKNIQYF,TRBV14,TRBJ2-4,.,.
TGTGCCACCAGCAGGACTAGCGGGAGTGTCGGAAGGTATGAGCAGTTCTTC,CATSRTSGSVGRYEQFF,TRBV15,TRBJ2-1,TRBD2,.
TGTGCCAGCAGCTTAAATCGGCAGGGTTCGAACACCGGGGAGCTGTTTTTT,CASSLNRQGSNTGELFF,TRBV13,TRBJ2-2,.,.
TGTGCCAGCAGTCCGCTCGGCAATGAGCAGTTCTTC,CASSPLGNEQFF,TRBV6-5,TRBJ2-1,.,.